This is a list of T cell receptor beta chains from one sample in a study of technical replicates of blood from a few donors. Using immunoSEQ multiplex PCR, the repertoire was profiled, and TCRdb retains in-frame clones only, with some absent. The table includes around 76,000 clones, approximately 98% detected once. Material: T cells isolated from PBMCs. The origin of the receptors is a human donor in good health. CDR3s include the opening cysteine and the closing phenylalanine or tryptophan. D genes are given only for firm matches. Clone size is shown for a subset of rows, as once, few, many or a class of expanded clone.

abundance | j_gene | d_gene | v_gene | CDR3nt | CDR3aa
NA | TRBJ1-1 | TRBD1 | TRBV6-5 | TGTGCCAGCAGTTACTTTTCCCAGGGGGCCACTGAAGCTTTCTTT | CASSYFSQGATEAFF
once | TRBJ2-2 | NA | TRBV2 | TGTGCCAGCAGTCCTAGAACGACAGGAGGAGCCGGGGAGCTGTTTTTT | CASSPRTTGGAGELFF
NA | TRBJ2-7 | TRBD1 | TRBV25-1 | TGTGCCAGCAGTGAAAGACAGGGGGCAGACCGCTCCTACGAGCAGTACTTC | CASSERQGADRSYEQYF
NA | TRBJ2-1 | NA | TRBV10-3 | TGTGCCATCAGTGAGTCGAAAGGAGAAATTCCCTACAATGAGCAGTTCTTC | CAISESKGEIPYNEQFF
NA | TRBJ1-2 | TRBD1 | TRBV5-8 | TGTGCCAGCAGCCCATCAGACAGGGCGAGCGGCTACACCTTC | CASSPSDRASGYTF
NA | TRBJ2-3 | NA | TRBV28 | TGTGCCAGCAGTCTGTGGACTGTCCCAGAGACAGATACGCAGTATTTT | CASSLWTVPETDTQYF
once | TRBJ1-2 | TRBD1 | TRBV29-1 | TGCAGCGTTGAAGATGGGGACAGGGGGCGAGGCTACACCTTC | CSVEDGDRGRGYTF
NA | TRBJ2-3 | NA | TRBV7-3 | TGTGCCAGCAGCCCACAGGGGGGGATGGCAGATACGCAGTATTTT | CASSPQGGMADTQYF
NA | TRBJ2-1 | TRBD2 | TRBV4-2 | TGTGCCAGCAGTGGGGCTAGCGGGCGGGATGAGCAGTTCTTC | CASSGASGRDEQFF
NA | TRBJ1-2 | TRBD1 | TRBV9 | TGTGCCAGCAGCAGGACAGGGGGGGTGGATGGCTACACCTTC | CASSRTGGVDGYTF
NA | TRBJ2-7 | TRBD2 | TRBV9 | TGTGCCAGCAGCGGGGGCGGGAGGGCCTACGAGCAGTACTTC | CASSGGGRAYEQYF
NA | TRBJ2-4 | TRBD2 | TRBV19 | TGTGCCAGTAGCCCATCATGGGGGGGGATAGCCAAAAACATTCAGTACTTC | CASSPSWGGIAKNIQYF
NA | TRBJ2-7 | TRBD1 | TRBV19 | TGTGCCAGTAGCCTGGGACAGGGCTACGAGCAGTACTTC | CASSLGQGYEQYF
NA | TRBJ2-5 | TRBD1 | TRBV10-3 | TGTGCCATCAGTGAGACAGGGGGCAAGGAGACCCAGTACTTC | CAISETGGKETQYF
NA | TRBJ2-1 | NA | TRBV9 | TGTGCCAGCAGCGTCTTTAGCGGCTTAATGGGGGATGAGCAGTTCTTC | CASSVFSGLMGDEQFF
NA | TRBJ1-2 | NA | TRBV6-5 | TGTGCCAGCAGCTCTCCTTACTATGGCTACACCTTC | CASSSPYYGYTF
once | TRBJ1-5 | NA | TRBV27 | TGTGCCAGCAGTTTATCGAGGCCGAGGAGGGATCAGCCCCAGCATTTT | CASSLSRPRRDQPQHF
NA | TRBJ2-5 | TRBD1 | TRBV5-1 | TGCGCCAGCAGCTTAGCCAGGGGGCTGCAGACCCAGTACTTC | CASSLARGLQTQYF
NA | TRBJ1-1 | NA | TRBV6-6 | TGTGCCAGCAGTTTTGAGGGTAAAGCTTTCTTT | CASSFEGKAFF
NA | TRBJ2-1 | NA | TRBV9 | TGTGCCAGCAGCCCCCTGGCGGAATACAATGAGCAGTTCTTC | CASSPLAEYNEQFF
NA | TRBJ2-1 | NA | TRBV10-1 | TGCGCCAGAAACAGGGTTGGGCCCTACAATGAGCAGTTCTTC | CARNRVGPYNEQFF
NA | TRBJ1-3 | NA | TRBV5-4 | TGTGCCAGCAGCTTGGTTGGGGCGGCCTCTGGAAACACCATATATTTT | CASSLVGAASGNTIYF
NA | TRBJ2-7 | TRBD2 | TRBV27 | TGTGCCAGCAGTTTTGGGGGGGACGAGCAGTACTTC | CASSFGGDEQYF
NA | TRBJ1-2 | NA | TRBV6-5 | TGTGCCAGCAGACCTAATACACAGGGCGGCTATGGCTACACCTTC | CASRPNTQGGYGYTF
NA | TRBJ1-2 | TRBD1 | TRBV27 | TGTGCCAGCAGTTTAGGGAGCACAGGGGGCCGTGGCTACACCTTC | CASSLGSTGGRGYTF
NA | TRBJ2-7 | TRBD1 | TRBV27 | TGTGCCAGCAGTTTAAGGCCAGGGGGCTACGAGCAGTACTTC | CASSLRPGGYEQYF
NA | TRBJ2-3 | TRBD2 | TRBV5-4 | TGTGCCAGCAGCCCTCTAGCGGGGCCAAGCACAGATACGCAGTATTTT | CASSPLAGPSTDTQYF
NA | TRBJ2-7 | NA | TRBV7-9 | TGTGCCAGCAGCTTGTTGGCCGGGAGAGGACTTACCTACGAGCAGTACTTC | CASSLLAGRGLTYEQYF
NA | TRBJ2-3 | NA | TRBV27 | TGTGCCAGCAGTTTATCACGGGGTTTCAGCACAGATACGCAGTATTTT | CASSLSRGFSTDTQYF
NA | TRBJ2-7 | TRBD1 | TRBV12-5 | TGTGCTAGTGGTTTGGTCCTCGACAGGGGGTCTTCCTACGAGCAGTACTTC | CASGLVLDRGSSYEQYF
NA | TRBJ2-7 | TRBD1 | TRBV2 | TGTGCCAGCAGCCCGGGACAGGGGGGCTACGAGCAGTACTTC | CASSPGQGGYEQYF
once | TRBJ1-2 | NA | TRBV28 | TGTGCCAGCAGTTTAAGCCTCTACACCTTC | CASSLSLYTF
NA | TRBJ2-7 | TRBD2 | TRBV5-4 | TGTGCCAGCAGCGGGGGGGGGACCCTAACCTTCTACGAGCAGTACTTC | CASSGGGTLTFYEQYF
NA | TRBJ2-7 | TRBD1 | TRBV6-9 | TGTGCCAGCAGTTGCCAGACCGGGACAGGGGACGAGCAGTACTTC | CASSCQTGTGDEQYF
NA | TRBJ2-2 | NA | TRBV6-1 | TGTGCCAGCTACTTGATCTCCACCGGGGAGCTGTTTTTT | CASYLISTGELFF
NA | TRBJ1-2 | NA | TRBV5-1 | TGCGCCAGCAGTTCGAGAGGGGAGGGGGTAGGCTACACCTTC | CASSSRGEGVGYTF
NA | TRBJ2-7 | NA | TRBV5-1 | TGCGCCAGCAGCTTAACAGGGACGGCCGAGCAGTACTTC | CASSLTGTAEQYF
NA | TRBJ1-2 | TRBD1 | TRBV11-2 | TGTGCCAGCAGCCGGAGCCAGGGGGTATTAGGCTACACCTTC | CASSRSQGVLGYTF
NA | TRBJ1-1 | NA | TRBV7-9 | TGTGCCAGCAGCTTACCAGGCATGGGCACTGAAGCTTTCTTT | CASSLPGMGTEAFF
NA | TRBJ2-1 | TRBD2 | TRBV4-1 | TGCGCCAGCAGCCGCGGCCGGGGACTAGCCTACAATGAGCAGTTCTTC | CASSRGRGLAYNEQFF
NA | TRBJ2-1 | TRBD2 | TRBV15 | TGTGCCACCAGCAGCCAACCTAGCGGGAGTCCAAGAGAGCAGTTCTTC | CATSSQPSGSPREQFF
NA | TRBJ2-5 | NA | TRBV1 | TGCACCAGCAGCCAAGCGGGAGAAGAGACCCAGTACTTC | CTSSQAGEETQYF
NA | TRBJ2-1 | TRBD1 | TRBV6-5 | TGTGCCAGCAGCCGGGGGACAGGGGGCAAATTCTTC | CASSRGTGGKFF
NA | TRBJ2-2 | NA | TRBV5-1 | TGCGCCAGCAGCTTGGCGGGTGAGAGAGGCACCGGGGAGCTGTTTTTT | CASSLAGERGTGELFF
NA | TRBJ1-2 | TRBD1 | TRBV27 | TGTGCCAGCAGTTTATTGGGACAGCCTAACTATGGCTACACCTTC | CASSLLGQPNYGYTF
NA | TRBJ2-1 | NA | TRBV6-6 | TGTGCCAGCTGGGGCGGGAATTACAATGAGCAGTTCTTC | CASWGGNYNEQFF
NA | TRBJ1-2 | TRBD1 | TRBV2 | TGTGCCAGCAGGGACGACAGGGAGTTTGGCTACACCTTC | CASRDDREFGYTF
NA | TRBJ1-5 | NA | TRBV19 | TGTGCCAGTAGTTACCACAGGCCTAATCAGCCCCAGCATTTT | CASSYHRPNQPQHF
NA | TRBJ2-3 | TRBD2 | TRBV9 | TGTGCCAGCAGCCGTTACTCTAGCGGGATAAGGGCAGATACGCAGTATTTT | CASSRYSSGIRADTQYF
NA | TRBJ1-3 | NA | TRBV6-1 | TGTGCCAGCAGTGGCCTTTCGGGGTCTGGAAACACCATATATTTT | CASSGLSGSGNTIYF